This T cell receptor beta chain derives from a study of Ad26.COV2.S vaccination and SARS-CoV-2 variants. About the study: Ad26.COV2.S given intramuscularly, once or twice 56 days apart.

Treatment denoted: around 19 received Ad26.COV2.S at low or high dose, single or two shots; 5 received placebo; per-sample allocation not given. The samples date from day 63 after the first vaccine or placebo injection. Clones were read by immunoSEQ multiplex PCR, and TCRdb kept only the in-frame ones, dropping some. This sample has 300,000 to 400,000 clones, with around 90% found just once. Germline V CDR1 and CDR2: GTSNPN, SVGIG (reference sequence). After removal of 0 bases from V and 4 bases from J, the junction contained 15 bases not matched to a gene. The CDR3 has 19 residues. This material consisted of peripheral blood, taken in a trial of Ad26.COV2.S vaccine versus placebo. The TCR sequence derives from a person between 18 and 60 years old who received the Ad26.COV2.S COVID-19 vaccine or a placebo. The chain links TRBV30 to TRBJ1-5; TRBD1 matches at 10 bases. CDR3 DNA: TGTGCCTGGAGTGTAGGTCCGGGACAGGGGAGTGTGGCAAATCAGCCCCAGCATTTT. It encodes CAWSVGPGQGSVANQPQHF.